This T cell receptor beta chain was observed in a study of blood T cells in healthy people across ages. Study observations and caveats: Total diversity from one million sequenced T cells was likely underestimated.

A second PCR of roughly 7 to 11 cycles used a sample-barcoded 5' primer and a J-beta primer mix. Each single sample gave us at least 2.5 million CDR3-containing paired-end reads. TCRdb independently ran MiXCR on the 5' RACE reads; one entry per CDR3 protein. The sample has about 680,000 distinct CDR3 sequences; approximately 49% are singletons. With respect to this clonotype: The antigen is unknown.

The CDR3 runs 13 residues. V gave up 2 bases and J gave up 8 bases, with 12 bases separating them. Germline CDR1 is MNHEY and CDR2 is SVGEGT. The clonotype comes from a woman aged 60-75 years in good health. The source material was blood. The V gene is TRBV6-2 or TRBV6-3, the J gene TRBJ1-2; D gene ambiguous. The CDR3 reads CASSYPKTCGYTF. For the CDR3, the DNA is TGTGCCAGCAGTTACCCCAAGACTTGCGGCTACACCTTC.